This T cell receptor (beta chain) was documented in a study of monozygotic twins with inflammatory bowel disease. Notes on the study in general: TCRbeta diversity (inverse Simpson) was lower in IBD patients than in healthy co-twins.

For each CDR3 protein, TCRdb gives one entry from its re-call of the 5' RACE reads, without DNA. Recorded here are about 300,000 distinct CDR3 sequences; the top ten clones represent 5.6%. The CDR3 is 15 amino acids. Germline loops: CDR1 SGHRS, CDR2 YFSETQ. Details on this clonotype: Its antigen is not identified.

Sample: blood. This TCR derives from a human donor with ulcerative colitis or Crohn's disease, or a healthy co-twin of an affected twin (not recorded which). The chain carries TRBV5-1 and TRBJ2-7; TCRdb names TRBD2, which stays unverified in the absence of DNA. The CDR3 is CASSLEWTSTYEQYF. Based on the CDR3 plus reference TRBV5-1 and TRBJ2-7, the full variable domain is KAGVTQTPRYLIKTRGQQVTLSCSPISGHRSVSWYQQTPGQGLQFLFEYFSETQRNKGNFPGRFSGRQFSNSRSEMNVSTLELGDSALYLCASSLEWTSTYEQYFGPGTRLTVT.